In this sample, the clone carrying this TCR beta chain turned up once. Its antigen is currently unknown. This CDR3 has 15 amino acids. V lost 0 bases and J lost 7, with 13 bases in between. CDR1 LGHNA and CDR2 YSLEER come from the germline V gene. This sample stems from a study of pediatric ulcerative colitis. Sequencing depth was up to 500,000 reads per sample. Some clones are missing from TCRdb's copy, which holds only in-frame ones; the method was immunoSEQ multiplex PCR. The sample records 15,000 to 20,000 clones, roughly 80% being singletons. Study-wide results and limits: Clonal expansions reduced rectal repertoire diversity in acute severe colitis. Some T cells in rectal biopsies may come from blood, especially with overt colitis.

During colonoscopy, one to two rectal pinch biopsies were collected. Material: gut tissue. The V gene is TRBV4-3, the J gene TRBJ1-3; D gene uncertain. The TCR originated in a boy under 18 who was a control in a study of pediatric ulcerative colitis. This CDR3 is CASSQDRRAWNTIYF. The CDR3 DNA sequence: TGCGCCAGCAGCCAAGATCGGCGGGCTTGGAACACCATATATTTT.